This T cell receptor (beta chain) was retrieved from a study of CD8 T cells in Susac syndrome. RNA totalling roughly 0.5 to 1 ug underwent reverse transcription with random hexamers. Amplification of TCR beta CDR3 by immunoSEQ multiplex PCR spanned 54 Vbeta and 13 Jbeta. In TCRdb, the immunoSEQ multiplex PCR reads were re-called with MiXCR into one record per CDR3 protein. The table includes approximately 170,000 distinct CDR3 sequences, around 95% detected once. Purification of the CD8+ and CD4+ T cells relied on negative isolation, and TEMRA cells underwent FACS enrichment. With 0 bases removed from V and 0 bases from J, the gap between germline ends came to 8 bases. This CDR3 has 15 amino acids. Germline loops: CDR1 SGHTA, CDR2 FQGNSA.

Sequencing was done on a sample of CD4+ T cells from PBMCs. The sequence derives from a human donor in good health. V gene TRBV7-2 combines with J gene TRBJ1-1; D ambiguous. This CDR3 is CASSLATSMNTEAFF. DNA for the CDR3: TGTGCCAGCAGCTTAGCGACAAGCATGAACACTGAAGCTTTCTTT.